Following are 26 T cell receptor beta chains from one sample sequenced in a study of blood T cell repertoires in COVID-19. Libraries were prepared by immunoSEQ multiplex PCR; TCRdb keeps only in-frame clonotypes and omits some of them. The sample has roughly 200,000 clones; 82% are singletons. Material: peripheral blood. These receptors all come from a woman in her sixties or seventies with COVID-19, enrolled during active disease.

The chain joins TRBV30 to TRBJ2-7; 8 nucleotides match TRBD2. Trimming took 2 bases from V and 0 from J; bases not matched to a gene: 6. The V gene's germline CDR1 is GTSNPN and CDR2 SVGIG (reference sequence). The CDR3 has 15 amino acids. CDR3 loop: CAWSRGLAGSYEQYF. CDR3 DNA: TGTGCCTGGAGTAGGGGCCTAGCGGGCTCCTACGAGCAGTACTTC.

The chain recombines TRBV19 with TRBJ1-1, with TRBD1 matching 8 bases. With V trimmed by 3 bases and J by 5 bases, 8 bases remained unmatched. CDR1 LNHDA and CDR2 SQIVND come from the germline V gene (reference sequence). CDR3 length equals 15 residues. In DNA, the CDR3 is TGTGCCAGTAGTATCTATGCAGGGGGCATAACTGAAGCTTTCTTT. Amino acids: CASSIYAGGITEAFF.

This rearrangement joins TRBV6-1 to TRBJ2-7, with a weak D call TRBD1 (6 bases). V lost 3 bases and J lost 5, with 14 bases in between. CDR1 and CDR2 (germline): MNHNS, SASEGT. The CDR3 contains 14 residues. For the CDR3, the DNA is TGTGCCAGCAGTGAGGTGGGGGCAAGAGACGAGCAGTACGTC. This gives the protein CASSEVGARDEQYV.

In its sample, this clone was seen a few times. The chain has TRBV28 and TRBJ1-5; D unresolved. Germline lookup yields CDR1 MDHEN and CDR2 SYDVKM. V lost 7 bases and J lost 4, with 11 bases in between. The CDR3 is made up of 13 amino acids. CDR3 amino acids: CASNTGLNQPQHF. In DNA, the CDR3 is TGTGCCAGCAACACGGGTCTGAATCAGCCCCAGCATTTT.

V and J are TRBV11-2 and TRBJ2-1; D unresolved. The CDR3 length is 11 residues. Germline lookup yields CDR1 SGHAT and CDR2 FQNNGV. Trimming stripped 5 bases from V and 5 bases from J, with 4 bases between. The CDR3 DNA reads as TGTGCCAGCAGCCGGGACAATGAGCAGTTCTTC. This gives the protein CASSRDNEQFF.

The CDR3 loop is CASTPGGRVKETQYF. CDR3 DNA: TGTGCCAGTACCCCTGGCGGGAGGGTCAAAGAGACCCAGTACTTC. The chain has TRBV2 and TRBJ2-5; 9 nucleotides match TRBD2. CDR1 SNHLY and CDR2 FYNNEI come from the germline V gene. The CDR3 is 15 residues long. With V trimmed by 9 bases and J by 3 bases, 11 bases remained unmatched.

The rearrangement uses TRBV6-5 and TRBJ1-4; 11 positions match TRBD1. The CDR3 sequence is 15 residues long. J lost 8 bases, V lost 6 bases, and 8 bases had no gene match. CDR1 is MNHEY, CDR2 SVGAGI, per germline. The CDR3 nucleotides are TGTGCCAGCAGCCCGGACAGGGGGCAGGGAGAAAAACTGTTTTTT. Translated: CASSPDRGQGEKLFF.

J is TRBJ2-4 and V is TRBV5-1, with a weak D call TRBD2 (6 bases). CDR3 length equals 14 residues. CDR1 and CDR2 (germline): SGHRS, YFSETQ. V was trimmed by 0 bases and J by 6 bases, leaving 10 bases between them. CDR3 sequence reads: CASSLALGGNIQYF. In DNA, the CDR3 is TGCGCCAGCAGCTTGGCCCTGGGGGGAAACATTCAGTACTTC.

The V gene is TRBV28, the J gene TRBJ2-3; 10 nucleotides agree with TRBD1. From germline, CDR1 is MDHEN and CDR2 SYDVKM. J was trimmed by 3 bases and V by 9 bases; bases with no gene match: 9. This CDR3 is built from 15 residues. CDR3 amino acids: CASAVVGQGTDTQYF. The DNA for the CDR3 is TGTGCCAGTGCAGTCGTGGGACAGGGGACAGATACGCAGTATTTT.

The chain has TRBV18 and TRBJ2-7; 16 bases are a match to TRBD2. The germline CDR1 and CDR2 sequences are KGHSH and LQKENI. Germline trimming cut 3 bases from V and 4 bases from J; bases unmatched to any gene: 12. CDR3 length: 19 residues. CDR3 nucleotide sequence: TGTGCCAGCTCACCTTACTCAGGGACTAGCGGGAGGGCCGGTTACGAGCAGTACTTC. It specifies CASSPYSGTSGRAGYEQYF.

The V gene is TRBV6-5, the J gene TRBJ2-1; no clear D. V gave up 11 bases and J gave up 5 bases, with 16 bases separating them. The CDR3 covers 13 residues. The germline V gene encodes CDR1 MNHEY and CDR2 SVGAGI. CDR3 DNA sequence: TGTGCCGGCACCTCAAGCCCCCACAATGAGCAGTTCTTC. Protein product: CAGTSSPHNEQFF.

This clone has just a few counts. The chain links TRBV4-1 to TRBJ1-4, with TRBD1 as a possible D gene (6 bases). The ends were cut back, 2 bases at V and 0 bases at J, with 13 bases in the middle. Germline V lookup: CDR1 MGHRA, CDR2 YSYEKL. This CDR3 is built from 17 residues. CDR3 amino acids: CASSQPTTGSTNEKLFF. DNA for the CDR3: TGCGCCAGCAGCCAACCGACGACAGGTTCAACTAATGAAAAACTGTTTTTT.

This chain joins TRBV5-4 and TRBJ2-7; 9 bases are shared with TRBD1. The germline gives CDR1 SGHNT, CDR2 YYREEE (reference sequence). V shed 5 bases and J 3 bases; nucleotides not matched to a gene: 12. The CDR3 is 16 residues long. DNA of the CDR3: TGTGCCAGCAGTTACCACAGACAGGGGGGGATCTACGAGCAGTACTTC. This gives the protein CASSYHRQGGIYEQYF. Variable domain in full (rest from reference TRBV5-4 and TRBJ2-7): ETGVTQSPTHLIKTRGQQVTLRCSSQSGHNTVSWYQQALGQGPQFIFQYYREEENGRGNFPPRFSGLQFPNYSSELNVNALELDDSALYLCASSYHRQGGIYEQYFGPGTRLTVT.

J is TRBJ2-1 and V is TRBV18, with 14 bases that match TRBD2. Germline V lookup: CDR1 KGHSH, CDR2 LQKENI. The CDR3 is 20 residues long. The V gene end was trimmed by 3 bases and the J gene end by 4 bases; junction bases not matched to a gene: 14. DNA of the CDR3: TGTGCCAGCTCACCGACCGGGACTAGCGGGAGAGGGGTACTTTACAATGAGCAGTTCTTC. Its protein product is CASSPTGTSGRGVLYNEQFF.

This chain connects TRBV7-2 to TRBJ1-1, with D possibly matching TRBD1 (6 bases). The CDR3 is 15 amino acids. Trimming took 1 base from V and 4 from J, leaving 13 bases between them. CDR1 and CDR2 (germline): SGHTA, FQGNSA. Here the CDR3 DNA reads TGTGCCAGCAGCTTAGTGGGCAGGGGCGGCACTGAAGCTTTCTTT. Residues: CASSLVGRGGTEAFF.

This clone turned up a few times. The chain couples TRBV24-1 to TRBJ2-1; the match to TRBD1 covers 7 bases. This CDR3 region has 16 residues. Germline V lookup: CDR1 KGHDR, CDR2 SFDVKD. J lost 7 bases, V lost 4 bases, and 12 bases had no gene match. CDR3 DNA sequence: TGTGCCACCAGTGACCGTGGGACAGACTCTTGGAATGAGCAGTTCTTC. Protein product: CATSDRGTDSWNEQFF.

This chain links TRBV30 with TRBJ2-7; D is possibly TRBD1 (6 bases). Germline V gene data show CDR1 as GTSNPN and CDR2 as SVGIG (reference sequence). Trimming removed 3 bases at V and 3 bases at J, with 15 bases between. CDR3 size: 14 residues. Here the CDR3 DNA reads TGTGCCTGGAGCCCGGGACAAAGCCTCTACGAGCAGTACTTC. Translated, it gives CAWSPGQSLYEQYF.

The chain couples TRBV7-6 to TRBJ2-5; D not resolved. The CDR3 runs 13 residues. The V end lost 6 bases, the J end lost 5 bases, and 13 bases lay between the germline ends. Per germline, CDR1 SGHVS and CDR2 FNYEAQ. The CDR3 region has the DNA TGTGCCAGCAGTCCCATTAGCTCCGAGACCCAGTACTTC. Translating gives CASSPISSETQYF.

This clone was counted once. CDR3 protein: CASSGLADYNEQFF. DNA for the CDR3: TGTGCCAGCAGCGGACTAGCGGACTACAATGAGCAGTTCTTC. The rearrangement uses TRBV28 and TRBJ2-1; 10 bases fit TRBD2. J gave up 3 bases and V 6 bases, and 2 bases lay outside the gene matches. The germline gives CDR1 MDHEN, CDR2 SYDVKM. CDR3 length: 14 amino acids.

The chain links TRBV19 to TRBJ2-1, with 9 bases that match TRBD1. CDR1 and CDR2 (germline): LNHDA, SQIVND (reference sequence). This CDR3 has 15 residues. Trimming removed 7 bases from V and 4 bases from J; junction bases left unmatched: 8. CDR3 coding DNA: TGTGCCAGTACCCGCGGGACAGGGAGTTACAATGAGCAGTTCTTC. Its translation is CASTRGTGSYNEQFF.

This rearrangement joins TRBV7-2 to TRBJ2-3; the match to TRBD2 covers 15 bases. The CDR3 is made up of 16 amino acids. V lost 5 bases and J lost 6; bases outside the gene matches: 6. The V gene's germline CDR1 is SGHTA and CDR2 FQGNSA. The CDR3 DNA sequence: TGTGCCAGCAGCCAGGGGACTAGCGGGAGGATGGATACGCAGTATTTT. Its protein product is CASSQGTSGRMDTQYF.

The chain uses TRBV5-1 and TRBJ1-1; 7 bases are shared with TRBD1. V trimming: 4 bases; J trimming: 1 base; junction bases outside the gene matches: 10. Germline lookup yields CDR1 SGHRS and CDR2 YFSETQ. This CDR3 has 16 amino acids. The CDR3 DNA reads TGCGCCAGCAGCCTGGAAGGGGGCCGGAAGAACACTGAAGCTTTCTTT. Translation: CASSLEGGRKNTEAFF.

V usage is TRBV5-1 and J usage is TRBJ2-1; D perhaps matches TRBD1 (6 bases). Trimming removed 4 bases from V and 8 bases from J, with 16 bases in between. Germline CDR1 reads SGHRS; CDR2 reads YFSETQ. CDR3 size: 14 residues. The CDR3 is CASSISGTTDEQFF. The CDR3 DNA sequence: TGCGCCAGCAGCATTTCCGGGACAACGGATGAGCAGTTCTTC.

The genes are TRBV6-2 or TRBV6-3 and TRBJ2-3, with 10 nucleotides matching TRBD2. V was pared by 5 bases and J by 5 bases, with 10 bases of the junction left unmatched. Germline CDR1 reads MNHEY; CDR2 reads SVGEGT. This CDR3 is built from 16 residues. CDR3 bases: TGTGCCAGCAGTCCCCGGACTAGCGGATACGAAGATACGCAGTATTTT. It translates to CASSPRTSGYEDTQYF.

CDR3 sequence (DNA): TGTGCCAGCAGCCCGCCGGAGGAATTCATCCCCCTCCACTTT. This sequence encodes CASSPPEEFIPLHF. The chain is built from TRBV28 and TRBJ1-6; the D is unclear. The germline CDR1 and CDR2 sequences are MDHEN and SYDVKM. Between the trimmed V and J ends, which lost 6 bases and 13 bases, there was a span of 19 bases. The length of the CDR3 is 14 residues.

The rearrangement uses TRBV4-2 and TRBJ2-1; the D is unclear. Trimming shortened V by 0 bases and J by 0 bases, and 6 bases separated the two germline ends. CDR3 length: 15 residues. The germline V gene has CDR1 LGHNA and CDR2 YNFKEQ. CDR3 coding DNA: TGTGCCAGCAGCCAAGATACACGCTCCTACAATGAGCAGTTCTTC. Translated, it gives CASSQDTRSYNEQFF.